This T cell receptor (beta chain) is from a study of naive and memory T cell subsets. Study findings and constraints: There was no ground truth to check naive and memory subset results. Possibly reflecting memory cells re-expressing CD45RA, a few larger clonotypes occurred in naive repertoires, especially CD8.

This clonotype occurred a few times. Its cognate antigen is unknown. The CDR3 runs 13 residues. V was pared by 6 bases and J by 4 bases, with 12 bases between. CD4+ T cell IFNgamma after overnight CMV lysate exposure gave donor CMV status. Four subsets defined by CD45RA and CD27 were sorted after CD3, CD4, CD8 and live/dead staining. The beta constant-region primer was an equimolar mix of two oligonucleotides covering TRBC1 and TRBC2. Four rounds of PCR amplified the ligated cDNA using nested alpha and beta constant-region primers plus SP2. The cDNA 3' end received a ligated single-stranded oligonucleotide carrying the SP2 primer and a 12-nucleotide UMI. TCRdb used MiXCR to reprocess the UMI-ligation and nested PCR reads, holding one entry per CDR3 protein. The sample carries around 93,000 distinct CDR3 sequences, roughly 12% recorded once.

This receptor was identified in a human donor in good health. The specimen sequenced was naive CD4+ T cells from blood. The chain has TRBV12-3 or TRBV12-4 and TRBJ1-2; D not resolved. CDR3 in amino acids: CASRDDWSYGYTF. The CDR3 DNA reads TGTGCCAGCAGAGACGACTGGAGCTATGGCTACACCTTC.